Below are 26 T cell receptor beta chains sequenced from a single sample in a study of a mutant IDH1 vaccine in newly diagnosed glioma (dated by TCRdb to the early 2020s). The time point label, read with the paper, signifies: week 5, during vaccination. Each vaccine dose was 300 ug of a 20-mer mutant IDH1 peptide in Montanide, given subcutaneously with topical imiquimod. Their recognized antigens are unknown. The library came from the immunoSEQ multiplex PCR assay. In TCRdb, the immuneACCESS table is reduced to in-frame sequences with V and J assigned. These tables do not hold every clone; where another copy was compared, an unresolved V gene accounts for under half, and the others remain unexplained. For this sample there are roughly 11,000 clones; around 87% appear just once. The ten top clones hold approximately 6% of the sample. Sample: PBMCs, taken from a glioma patient whose treatment included an IDH1 peptide vaccine. All receptors derive from a woman between 35 and 50 years old with glioma. Some clones in this sample may be carry-over from other donors' samples.

The chain has TRBV4-2 and TRBJ2-7; no definite D call. This CDR3 is built from 13 residues. Trimming cost V 0 bases and J 1 base, with 4 bases left between them. Per the germline V gene, CDR1 is LGHNA and CDR2 is YNFKEQ. CDR3 nucleotide sequence: TGTGCCAGCAGCCAAGATGCTTCCTACGAGCAGTACTTC. This translates into CASSQDASYEQYF.

The chain joins TRBV15 to TRBJ2-2; tentative D call: TRBD1 (5 bases). Looked up from germline, CDR1 is LNHNV and CDR2 is YYDKDF (reference sequence). CDR3 length: 15 residues. Trimming pared 1 base from V and 5 bases from J, leaving 11 bases between. The CDR3 reads CATSRGPGYTGELFF. The CDR3 region has the DNA TGTGCCACCAGCAGAGGCCCAGGGTATACCGGGGAGCTGTTTTTT.

This chain links TRBV27 with TRBJ1-2, with D unclear. V was trimmed by 1 base and J by 4 bases, leaving 19 bases between them. This CDR3 region has 17 residues. CDR1 is MNHEY, CDR2 SMNVEV, per germline (reference sequence). CDR3 amino acids: CASSLLPSGDTPYGYTF. CDR3 DNA: TGTGCCAGCAGTTTATTACCGTCCGGTGACACTCCCTATGGCTACACCTTC.

The chain carries TRBV5-8 and TRBJ2-2, with TRBD2 identical over 7 bases. The CDR3 is made up of 17 amino acids. Per the germline V gene, CDR1 is SGHTS and CDR2 is YDEGEE. The trim removed 3 bases at V and 2 bases at J, leaving 10 bases unmatched. This chain's CDR3 is CASSSRGSGRNTGELFF. CDR3 in DNA: TGTGCCAGCAGCTCTCGGGGTAGCGGGCGAAACACCGGGGAGCTGTTTTTT.

As to this clone: A junction boundary mismatches the germline segment, possibly from a read error. The chain carries TRBV7-7 and TRBJ1-4; D perhaps matches TRBD1 (5 bases). This CDR3 comprises 14 residues. The germline gives CDR1 SSHAT, CDR2 FNYEAQ (reference sequence). CDR3 bases: TGTGCTAGCAGCTTAGGTCCAGGGACGCAAAAACTGTTTTTT. This translates into CASSLGPGTQKLFF. The full variable domain, in which reference TRBV7-7 and TRBJ1-4 provide the parts outside the CDR3, is GAGVSQSPRYKVTKRGQDVTLRCDPISSHATLYWYQQALGQGPEFLTYFNYEAQPDKSGLPSDRFSAERPEGSISTLTIQRTEQRDSAMYRCASSLGPGTQKLFFGSGTQLSVL.

This clone appeared once. V gene TRBV11-1 combines with J gene TRBJ2-1; D is undetermined. Looked up from germline, CDR1 is SGHAT and CDR2 is FQDESV (reference sequence). V was pared by 5 bases and J by 6 bases, with 8 bases between. The CDR3 has 12 amino acids. The CDR3 protein is CASSLLLNEQFF. The DNA of the CDR3 is TGTGCCAGCAGCCTCCTTCTCAATGAGCAGTTCTTC.

The chain has TRBV21-1 and TRBJ2-7; TRBD1, the table's D call, was not compared with the DNA. TRBV21-1 is a pseudogene. This CDR3 spans 16 amino acids. CDR3 loop: CASSKVPPEFLYEQYF. The CDR3 DNA reads TGTGCCAGCAGCAAAGTTCCCCCAGAATTTCTCTACGAGCAGTACTTC.

This clone was counted between two and nine times. The chain uses TRBV6-4 and TRBJ1-1; a possible D gene is TRBD1 (6 bases). Germline assignment: CDR1 MRHNA and CDR2 SNTAGT. CDR3 size: 15 residues. With 6 bases removed from V and 2 bases from J, the gap between germline ends came to 16 bases. CDR3 loop: CASREWGQDNTEAFF. DNA of the CDR3: TGTGCCAGCAGGGAGTGGGGACAAGATAACACTGAAGCTTTCTTT.

The chain has TRBV7-9 and TRBJ1-2, with D uncertain. CDR3 length equals 12 residues. The V gene lost 3 bases and the J gene lost 7 bases, with 9 bases spanning the gap. Germline V gene data show CDR1 as SEHNR and CDR2 as FQNEAQ (reference sequence). The CDR3 reads CASSLSGSGYTF. DNA of the CDR3: TGTGCCAGCAGCTTGTCTGGAAGTGGCTACACCTTC.

J is TRBJ2-5 and V is TRBV5-1; no definite D call. The V end lost 4 bases, the J end lost 1 base, and 5 bases lay between the germline ends. The CDR3 contains 12 residues. The germline V gene encodes CDR1 SGHRS and CDR2 YFSETQ. The chain's CDR3 is CASSAPQETQYF. CDR3 nucleotides: TGCGCCAGCAGCGCCCCCCAAGAGACCCAGTACTTC.

The chain combines TRBV28 with TRBJ2-2, with 8 bases that match TRBD2. With 1 base clipped from V and 8 bases from J, the junction kept 6 bases outside the gene matches. Germline-derived CDR1 and CDR2 are MDHEN and SYDVKM. The CDR3 is 15 amino acids. For the CDR3, the DNA is TGTGCCAGCAGTTTATACGGCGGGAGGTTTGGGGAGCTGTTTTTT. Translating it yields CASSLYGGRFGELFF.

The chain carries TRBV7-2 and TRBJ1-2; D ambiguous. V was trimmed by 4 bases and J by 2 bases, leaving 8 bases between them. The length of the CDR3 is 13 residues. CDR1 SGHTA and CDR2 FQGNSA come from the germline V gene. The CDR3 loop is CASSSGWNYGYTF. CDR3 in DNA: TGTGCCAGCAGCTCGGGATGGAACTATGGCTACACCTTC.

This chain connects TRBV7-9 to TRBJ1-3; D not certain. Per germline, CDR1 SEHNR and CDR2 FQNEAQ (reference sequence). With 0 bases removed from V and 4 bases from J, the gap between germline ends came to 4 bases. This CDR3 comprises 13 residues. The DNA for the CDR3 is TGTGCCAGCAGCTTAGCCGCCGGAAACACCATATATTTT. Translating it yields CASSLAAGNTIYF.

DNA of the CDR3: TGTGCCAGCAGTGAATCAAGGGGGAGGAACTATGGCTACACCTTC. The encoded protein is CASSESRGRNYGYTF. This chain links TRBV6-1 with TRBJ1-2, with D possibly TRBD1 on 6 matching bases. Germline CDR1 and CDR2: MNHNS and SASEGT. This CDR3 comprises 15 residues. V lost 2 bases, J lost 2 bases, and 12 bases lay in between.

The gene calls are TRBV28 and TRBJ2-7; 9 bases agree with TRBD1. CDR3 length: 12 residues. Losses at the gene ends were 5 bases for V and 8 bases for J; bases not matched to a gene: 4. Germline-derived CDR1 and CDR2 are MDHEN and SYDVKM. CDR3 bases: TGTGCCAGCAGTAAGGACAGGGGCCAGCAGTACTTC. It encodes CASSKDRGQQYF.

The rearrangement joins TRBV18 to TRBJ2-7, with D maybe TRBD2 (5 bases). The CDR3 totals 13 residues. Germline-derived CDR1 and CDR2 are KGHSH and LQKENI. The V gene lost 3 bases and the J gene lost 4 bases, with 10 bases spanning the gap. The DNA for the CDR3 is TGTGCCAGCTCACCCGGGGAAGATTACGAGCAGTACTTC. Translated: CASSPGEDYEQYF.

The chain links TRBV4-1 to TRBJ1-6, with 7 nucleotides matching TRBD1. Unmatched junction bases numbered 5, after V lost 1 base and J lost 8 bases. In germline, CDR1 is MGHRA, CDR2 YSYEKL. CDR3 size: 15 residues. CDR3 nucleotides: TGCGCCAGCAGCCAAGTGGGACAGCTCCATTCACCCCTCCACTTT. Its translation is CASSQVGQLHSPLHF.

J is TRBJ1-5 and V is TRBV19, with 7 positions matching TRBD1. Per germline, CDR1 LNHDA and CDR2 SQIVND (reference sequence). CDR3 length: 17 residues. V shed 0 bases, J shed 3 bases, and the junction held 8 bases outside the gene matches. CDR3 coding DNA: TGTGCCAGTAGTATAGAACTCTTGGGACAGATCAATCAGCCCCAGCATTTT. Protein sequence: CASSIELLGQINQPQHF. Filled out from reference TRBV19 and TRBJ1-5, the complete variable domain reads DGGITQSPKYLFRKEGQNVTLSCEQNLNHDAMYWYRQDPGQGLRLIYYSQIVNDFQKGDIAEGYSVSREKKESFPLTVTSAQKNPTAFYLCASSIELLGQINQPQHFGDGTRLSIL.

V is TRBV4-1 and J is TRBJ2-1; either TRBD1 or TRBD2 may fit D (5 bases each). This CDR3 has 13 residues. V dropped 4 bases and J dropped 5 bases, with 9 bases sitting between them. CDR1 MGHRA and CDR2 YSYEKL come from the germline V gene. CDR3 in DNA: TGCGCCAGCAGCCCTACGGGGCACAATGAGCAGTTCTTC. Its translation is CASSPTGHNEQFF.

The V and J genes are TRBV27 and TRBJ2-3; D gene unclear. The CDR3 has 11 amino acids. Germline assignment: CDR1 MNHEY and CDR2 SMNVEV (reference sequence). V dropped 6 bases and J dropped 7 bases, with 8 bases sitting between them. CDR3 protein: CASRAVNTQYF. The CDR3 region has the DNA TGTGCCAGCAGAGCAGTGAATACGCAGTATTTT.

The chain is built from TRBV30 and TRBJ1-2, with a tentative D call TRBD1 (5 bases). Trimming shortened V by 5 bases and J by 4 bases, and 8 bases separated the two germline ends. Germline loops: CDR1 GTSNPN, CDR2 SVGIG (reference sequence). This CDR3 has 11 residues. This CDR3 is CAWEGAYGYTF. CDR3 coding DNA: TGTGCCTGGGAAGGGGCCTATGGCTACACCTTC.

This sequence joins TRBV4-1 and TRBJ1-4; no clear D gene. The V gene lost 3 bases and the J gene lost 10 bases, with 12 bases spanning the gap. Germline V gene data show CDR1 as MGHRA and CDR2 as YSYEKL. This CDR3 is 13 amino acids long. In DNA form, the CDR3 reads TGCGCCAGCAGCCAGGCCGAGGGAGGAAAACTGTTTTTT. It yields the protein CASSQAEGGKLFF.

The chain is built from TRBV4-1 and TRBJ2-5; D is ambiguous. V shed 1 base and J shed 2 bases, with 5 bases lying between them. The CDR3 contains 13 residues. CDR1 and CDR2 (germline): MGHRA, YSYEKL. The CDR3 is CASSQGQQETQYF. The CDR3, as DNA: TGCGCCAGCAGCCAAGGTCAACAAGAGACCCAGTACTTC.

The genes are TRBV30 and TRBJ2-5; TRBD2 aligns across 14 bases. Germline V gene lookup returns CDR1 GTSNPN and CDR2 SVGIG (reference sequence). The CDR3 loop spans 15 amino acids. Unmatched junction bases numbered 3, after V lost 2 bases and J lost 4 bases. CDR3 nucleotides: TGTGCCTGGAGTAGGGGACTAGCGGGAGTAGAGACCCAGTACTTC. This translates into CAWSRGLAGVETQYF.

The J gene is TRBJ1-6, the V gene TRBV5-1; the D is unclear. CDR3 length: 16 residues. The V gene lost 3 bases and the J gene lost 4 bases, with 14 bases spanning the gap. The germline V gene has CDR1 SGHRS and CDR2 YFSETQ. The CDR3 protein is CASSSGGLLYNSPLHF. Here the CDR3 DNA reads TGCGCCAGCAGCTCCGGCGGCCTTCTTTATAATTCACCCCTCCACTTT.

The CDR3 region has the DNA TGTGCCAGCAGCAACGACAGGTCCATTTATGGCTACACCTTC. This gives the protein CASSNDRSIYGYTF. V gene TRBV5-4 combines with J gene TRBJ1-2; weak D call: TRBD1 (6 bases). Germline CDR1 and CDR2: SGHNT and YYREEE (reference sequence). With 4 bases removed from V and 5 bases from J, the gap between germline ends came to 15 bases. The CDR3 is 14 amino acids.